The T cell receptor beta chain under discussion was sequenced for a study of blood T cell repertoires in COVID-19. On the study more broadly: From the United States, Italy and Spain came samples of acute and convalescent COVID-19. The analysed material was cDNA or gDNA that came from T cells, B-cell-depleted T cells, or PBMCs.

Germline values: CDR1 SGHRS, CDR2 YFSETQ. The CDR3 has 15 residues. With 4 bases clipped from V and 0 bases from J, the junction kept 4 bases outside the gene matches. Authors' data handling: Amplification with reference gene primers provided the estimates of nucleated cell counts. Assay: immunoSEQ multiplex PCR; the TCRdb copy retains only in-frame clones and omits some. The DNA gave D and trimming, while V, J and clone size come from that table. The table lists fewer than 300,000 clones, approximately 90% of them singletons. The V gene is TRBV5-1, the J gene TRBJ2-1, with TRBD2 identical over 7 bases. The sequenced material came from peripheral blood. This TCR was sampled from a young woman with COVID-19, enrolled during active disease. CDR3 sequence (DNA): TGCGCCAGCAGCGAGACTAGCTTCTCCTACAATGAGCAGTTCTTC. This sequence encodes CASSETSFSYNEQFF.